This TCR beta chain appears in the sequencing data of a study of identical twins. Points from the study as a whole: Conclusions came from cross-sectional statistical analysis, not from following the same donors. Twin-shared out-of-frame alpha sequences showed excess low generation probability.

This clonotype was counted a few times. The target antigen is unknown. This CDR3 is 15 amino acids long. V was pared by 6 bases and J by 6 bases, with 9 bases of the junction left unmatched. Template switching created a universal primer site, and the cDNA included unique molecular identifiers. TCRdb processed the 5' RACE reads anew with MiXCR; each CDR3 protein has one entry. Of 450,000 to 500,000 distinct CDR3 sequences in the sample, about 13% are singletons; the top ten hold approximately 0.98%. This same sample was also part of a study on yellow fever vaccine responses in identical twins.

The rearrangement joins TRBV12-3 or TRBV12-4 to TRBJ1-5, with 9 bases fitting TRBD1. This receptor was obtained from a woman in her late teens or twenties in good health. Sequencing input: CD4+ T cells sorted from blood. Written as DNA, the CDR3 is TGTGCCAGCAGCCAGACAGGGGGAGAAGGTCAGCCCCAGCATTTT. Protein product: CASSQTGGEGQPQHF.